A single T cell receptor (beta chain) is shown here with its context. The data were taken from a study of blood T cell repertoires in COVID-19. Study-level background: Samples taken during acute and convalescent COVID-19 were collected in the United States, Italy and Spain. Sources were T cells, B-cell-depleted T cells, or PBMCs; the material itself was cDNA or gDNA.

Patients from Seattle were sampled longitudinally, starting during active infection. Per the germline V gene, CDR1 is SGHVS and CDR2 is FQNEAQ. V shed 2 bases and J shed 11 bases, with 12 bases lying between them. The CDR3 runs 12 residues. Per the original data handling: From reference gene primer amplification, estimates of nucleated cell counts were derived. Repertoires were generated with immunoSEQ multiplex PCR, while TCRdb's copy carries only in-frame clones and drops some. That table is the source of V, J and clone size, and D and trimming were worked out from the DNA. The sample consists of 200,000 to 300,000 clones, around 86% of them appearing once.

Sequenced input: peripheral blood. This TCR was recovered from a woman aged 80 or older with COVID-19, enrolled during active disease. The chain combines TRBV7-8 with TRBJ1-1; tentatively, D is TRBD1 (5 bases). The CDR3 here is CASSLMGGVAFF. CDR3 nucleotide sequence: TGTGCCAGCAGCTTAATGGGGGGGGTGGCTTTCTTT. Full variable domain (missing parts from reference TRBV7-8 and TRBJ1-1): GAGVSQSPRYKVAKRGQDVALRCDPISGHVSLFWYQQALGQGPEFLTYFQNEAQLDKSGLPSDRFFAERPEGSVSTLKIQRTQQEDSAVYLCASSLMGGVAFFGQGTRLTVV.